What follows are 28 T cell receptor beta chains derived from one specimen sequenced in a study of regulatory T cells in long-lasting Graves disease. Assembly of TCR beta libraries relied on iRepertoire HTBI primers together with Arm-PCR of CDR3 regions. TCRdb used MiXCR to reprocess the multiplex PCR reads, holding one entry per CDR3 protein. Among around 480,000 distinct CDR3 sequences listed, around 15% were seen once. The time point here: newly diagnosed GD, antithyroid drugs for less than 3 months. There was RNA extracted from PBMCs, and the TCR library was made from it. These same data were also listed under a study on T cells in Graves' hyperthyroidism and ophthalmopathy.

Here the sequenced sample was peripheral blood mononuclear cells (PBMCs), taken at new diagnosis, from a patient treated with antithyroid drugs. The receptors here all came from a man aged 35 to 55 with Graves disease.

The genes are TRBV6-5 and TRBJ2-3, with 8 bases matching TRBD2. The CDR3 consists of 14 residues. Trimming cost V 2 bases and J 5 bases; bases outside gene matches: 3. Germline values: CDR1 MNHEY, CDR2 SVGAGI. The CDR3 nucleotides read TGTGCCAGCAGTTACAGTCTAGCGGGAGATACGCAGTATTTT. Its protein product is CASSYSLAGDTQYF.

The J gene is TRBJ2-5, the V gene TRBV5-4, with TRBD2 matching 15 bases. CDR1 SGHNT and CDR2 YYREEE come from the germline V gene (reference sequence). Losses at the gene ends were 4 bases for V and 4 bases for J; bases not matched to a gene: 8. The CDR3 consists of 17 residues. The CDR3 region has the DNA TGTGCCAGCAGCCCGGGACTAGCGGGAGGCGGCGGAGAGACCCAGTACTTC. It is translated as CASSPGLAGGGGETQYF.

The chain carries TRBV3-1 and TRBJ1-1; D is unclear. This CDR3 comprises 12 residues. Germline CDR1 reads LGHDT; CDR2 reads YNNKEL (reference sequence). V was clipped by 3 bases and J by 6 bases, with 8 bases between them. The CDR3 reads CASSQSYSEAFF. For the CDR3, the DNA is TGTGCCAGCAGCCAGTCATATTCTGAAGCTTTCTTT. The variable domain in full, completed from reference TRBV3-1 and TRBJ1-1, reads DTAVSQTPKYLVTQMGNDKSIKCEQNLGHDTMYWYKQDSKKFLKIMFSYNNKELIINETVPNRFSPKSPDKAHLNLHINSLELGDSAVYFCASSQSYSEAFFGQGTRLTVV.

The chain carries TRBV6-1 and TRBJ2-1, with 14 bases identical to TRBD2. V was pared by 4 bases and J by 7 bases, with 6 bases of the junction left unmatched. Germline V gene lookup returns CDR1 MNHNS and CDR2 SASEGT. The CDR3 length is 16 residues. The CDR3 loop is CASSAGTSGRINEQFF. CDR3 in DNA: TGTGCCAGCAGTGCCGGGACTAGCGGGAGAATAAATGAGCAGTTCTTC.

The CDR3 DNA reads as TGCGCCAGCAGCCAAGGAATGGACACGAATGAAAAACTGTTTTTT. Protein product: CASSQGMDTNEKLFF. This chain uses TRBV4-1 with TRBJ1-4, with D possibly TRBD1 on 5 matching bases. The germline V gene has CDR1 MGHRA and CDR2 YSYEKL. The length of the CDR3 is 15 residues. The V gene lost 1 base and the J gene lost 5 bases, with 11 bases spanning the gap.

This clonotype was seen at least ten times. The chain links TRBV28 to TRBJ2-5, with D maybe TRBD1 (5 bases). The germline V gene has CDR1 MDHEN and CDR2 SYDVKM. The CDR3 loop spans 14 amino acids. The V end was cut by 1 base, the J end by 4 bases, with 10 bases between. The CDR3 DNA is TGTGCCAGCAGTTTATTGGGGCGAAGAGAGACCCAGTACTTC. Translated: CASSLLGRRETQYF.

This clonotype came up a few times. The J gene is TRBJ1-5, the V gene TRBV19, with 7 bases lining up with TRBD1. Losses at the gene ends were 3 bases for V and 2 bases for J; bases not matched to a gene: 10. Germline V gene lookup returns CDR1 LNHDA and CDR2 SQIVND (reference sequence). CDR3 length: 17 amino acids. The CDR3 nucleotides are TGTGCCAGTAGTATCGAACAGGGGCTTCGGGGCAATCAGCCCCAGCATTTT. Encoded protein: CASSIEQGLRGNQPQHF.

This clonotype was observed at least ten times. This chain uses TRBV27 with TRBJ2-5, with TRBD1 matching over 8 bases. CDR1 MNHEY and CDR2 SMNVEV come from the germline V gene (reference sequence). The CDR3 spans 14 residues. V shed 5 bases and J 1 base; nucleotides not matched to a gene: 3. The CDR3 nucleotides read TGTGCCAGCAGTCCCCAGGGGGCCCAAGAGACCCAGTACTTC. Its translation is CASSPQGAQETQYF.

This clonotype was detected many times. The rearrangement joins TRBV28 to TRBJ2-1, with D possibly TRBD2 on 6 matching bases. This CDR3 is 15 amino acids long. V was shortened by 8 bases and J by 6 bases, with 20 bases between the two germline ends. Germline loops: CDR1 MDHEN, CDR2 SYDVKM. Here the CDR3 DNA reads TGTGCCAGCGGCGACGAGGCGGGATTAGGCAATGAGCAGTTCTTC. Its translation: CASGDEAGLGNEQFF.

The V call is TRBV9, the J call TRBJ2-6; no clear D. The V end lost 3 bases, the J end lost 2 bases, and 3 bases lay between the germline ends. Per the germline V gene, CDR1 is SGDLS and CDR2 is YYNGEE. CDR3 length: 13 residues. The CDR3 DNA sequence: TGTGCCAGCAGCGCAACTGGGGCCAACGTCCTGACTTTC. It codes for CASSATGANVLTF.

This sequence joins TRBV10-3 and TRBJ2-1; D not certain. Deletions cut 4 bases from V and 2 bases from J, with 12 bases between. Germline V lookup: CDR1 ENHRY, CDR2 SYGVKD. The CDR3 is made up of 15 amino acids. Written as DNA, the CDR3 is TGTGCCATCAGTGCCGCCGACCCCACCTACAATGAGCAGTTCTTC. Protein product: CAISAADPTYNEQFF.

This clonotype was counted many times. This sequence joins TRBV27 and TRBJ2-1, with D perhaps TRBD2 (5 bases). V dropped 5 bases and J dropped 8 bases, with 16 bases sitting between them. This CDR3 region has 14 residues. Germline-derived CDR1 and CDR2 are MNHEY and SMNVEV (reference sequence). This chain's CDR3 is CASSPGIGGYEQFF. CDR3 DNA sequence: TGTGCCAGCAGTCCCGGGATCGGTGGCTATGAGCAGTTCTTC.

This clonotype appeared a few times. The chain couples TRBV12-3 or TRBV12-4 to TRBJ1-1, with D uncertain. The CDR3 sequence is 16 residues long. V lost 5 bases to trimming and J lost 1 base, with 17 bases between them. CDR3 in amino acids: CASSPRGGRRNTEAFF. The CDR3 DNA sequence: TGTGCCAGCAGTCCCCGCGGTGGGAGGAGGAACACTGAAGCTTTCTTT.

The table lists this clonotype with many counts. The genes are TRBV3-1 and TRBJ2-1, with D possibly called TRBD1 or TRBD2 (6 bases each). V lost 0 bases and J 2 bases, leaving 11 bases between the germline ends. The CDR3 totals 16 residues. Germline V gene sequence: CDR1 LGHDT, CDR2 YNNKEL (reference sequence). CDR3 protein: CASSQDGGLTYNEQFF. CDR3 in DNA: TGTGCCAGCAGCCAAGATGGGGGGCTCACCTACAATGAGCAGTTCTTC.

This clonotype was picked up many times. One junction end disagrees with the germline gene, perhaps due to a read error. The V gene is TRBV5-1, the J gene TRBJ2-1, with D unresolved. The CDR3 extends over 13 amino acids. Germline V gives CDR1 SGHRS, CDR2 YFSETQ. The CDR3 reads CASSLVAGNEQFF. The CDR3 DNA is TGTGCCAGCAGCTTAGTCGCTGGCAATGAGCAGTTCTTC.

The chain carries TRBV5-5 and TRBJ2-7; 7 positions match TRBD2. Losses at the gene ends were 7 bases for V and 5 bases for J; bases not matched to a gene: 12. Germline values: CDR1 SGHKS, CDR2 YYEKEE (reference sequence). The CDR3 sequence is 14 residues long. The CDR3 DNA is TGTGCCAGCGCCCTAAGGCGGGAGAAGGACGAGCAGTACTTC. Amino acid sequence: CASALRREKDEQYF. The variable domain in full, completed from reference TRBV5-5 and TRBJ2-7, reads DAGVTQSPTHLIKTRGQQVTLRCSPISGHKSVSWYQQVLGQGPQFIFQYYEKEERGRGNFPDRFSARQFPNYSSELNVNALLLGDSALYLCASALRREKDEQYFGPGTRLTVT.

This clonotype has at least ten counts. This chain joins TRBV7-2 and TRBJ1-1, with unresolved D. V lost 4 bases to trimming and J lost 1 base, with 13 bases between them. CDR3 size: 15 residues. The V gene's germline CDR1 is SGHTA and CDR2 FQGNSA. The CDR3 protein is CASSSSPTTNTEAFF. The CDR3 nucleotides read TGTGCCAGCAGCTCCTCCCCGACCACGAACACTGAAGCTTTCTTT.

This clonotype has ten or more counts. This chain links TRBV27 with TRBJ2-5, with D unclear. This CDR3 comprises 13 residues. The germline CDR1 and CDR2 sequences are MNHEY and SMNVEV (reference sequence). Trimming left V 0 bases short and J 3 bases short, with 5 bases between. The CDR3 reads CASSLSVEETQYF. CDR3 bases: TGTGCCAGCAGTTTATCGGTAGAAGAGACCCAGTACTTC.

This chain joins TRBV4-2 and TRBJ1-3; no clear D. The CDR3 spans 16 residues. V lost 4 bases, J lost 0 bases, and 13 bases lay in between. CDR1 LGHNA and CDR2 YNFKEQ come from the germline V gene. The CDR3 region is CASSPEARSSGNTIYF. The CDR3 nucleotides are TGTGCCAGCAGCCCGGAGGCGCGCAGCTCTGGAAACACCATATATTTT.

Regarding this clonotype: This may arise from a read error, as a much more abundant clone is one base away. This rearrangement joins TRBV15 to TRBJ1-4; unclear D gene. The germline V and J ends were trimmed by 4 bases and 11 bases, with 11 bases remaining between them. The CDR3 extends over 12 amino acids. Germline CDR1 LNHNV, CDR2 YYDKDF (reference sequence). The CDR3 DNA follows: TGTGCCACCAGCAAAGAAAGAGGCAAACTGTTTTTT. This sequence encodes CATSKERGKLFF.

This clonotype showed up just a few times. The CDR3 DNA reads TGTGCCAGCAGCGTTGCGGGCGGGACCTCAGAAGATACGCAGTATTTT. Translating gives CASSVAGGTSEDTQYF. The gene calls are TRBV9 and TRBJ2-3; perhaps TRBD2 as D (6 bases). V was cut by 2 bases and J by 5 bases, with 18 bases left in between. CDR3 length: 16 amino acids. In germline, CDR1 is SGDLS, CDR2 YYNGEE.

The chain carries TRBV7-9 and TRBJ2-2; TRBD2 agrees at 13 bases. V was clipped by 2 bases and J by 1 base; unmatched bases: 1. CDR3 length equals 17 residues. Per germline, CDR1 SEHNR and CDR2 FQNEAQ (reference sequence). The CDR3 DNA is TGTGCCAGCAGCTTAACTAGCGGGAGGGAGAACACCGGGGAGCTGTTTTTT. Amino acids: CASSLTSGRENTGELFF. The full variable domain, its missing parts supplied by reference TRBV7-9 and TRBJ2-2, is DTGVSQNPRHKITKRGQNVTFRCDPISEHNRLYWYRQTLGQGPEFLTYFQNEAQLEKSRLLSDRFSAERPKGSFSTLEIQRTEQGDSAMYLCASSLTSGRENTGELFFGEGSRLTVL.

This clonotype was seen ten or more times. This chain connects TRBV7-9 to TRBJ2-1; maybe TRBD2 (5 bases). Trimming cost V 10 bases and J 0 bases, with 16 bases left between them. The CDR3 is made up of 15 amino acids. CDR1 and CDR2 (germline): SEHNR, FQNEAQ (reference sequence). CDR3 in amino acids: CATSPRVPSYNEQFF. CDR3 sequence (DNA): TGTGCCACCTCCCCGAGGGTTCCCTCCTACAATGAGCAGTTCTTC.

In its sample, this clonotype was seen many times. The V and J genes are TRBV30 and TRBJ2-6, with a possible D match to TRBD2 (5 bases). The CDR3 length is 15 residues. Trimming cost V 4 bases and J 2 bases, with 12 bases left between them. Germline V lookup: CDR1 GTSNPN, CDR2 SVGIG (reference sequence). CDR3 sequence: CAWMNRGTGANVLTF. The DNA for the CDR3 is TGTGCCTGGATGAATAGAGGGACTGGGGCCAACGTCCTGACTTTC.

V usage is TRBV4-3 and J usage is TRBJ1-2; D is possibly TRBD1 (5 bases). Trimming removed 0 bases from V and 3 bases from J, with 20 bases in between. This CDR3 comprises 18 residues. CDR1 is LGHNA, CDR2 YSLEER, per germline. The CDR3 DNA sequence: TGCGCCAGCAGCCAAGAACACGATTTCACAGGCCGGTACTATGGCTACACCTTC. It is translated as CASSQEHDFTGRYYGYTF.

CDR3 loop: CASSFRDRVSPLHF. In DNA, the CDR3 is TGTGCCAGCAGCTTTCGGGACAGGGTGTCACCCCTCCACTTT. The chain links TRBV7-2 to TRBJ1-6, with 9 bases matching TRBD1. The CDR3 runs 14 residues. Looked up from germline, CDR1 is SGHTA and CDR2 is FQGNSA. Trimming took 3 bases from V and 10 from J; bases not matched to a gene: 4.

In this sample, this clonotype turned up many times. This chain links TRBV7-9 with TRBJ2-5, with D possibly TRBD1 on 6 matching bases. V lost 1 base and J lost 1, with 10 bases in between. The germline V gene encodes CDR1 SEHNR and CDR2 FQNEAQ (reference sequence). This CDR3 spans 15 amino acids. The CDR3 protein is CASSLGLTGQETQYF. The CDR3 DNA reads as TGTGCCAGCAGCTTAGGATTGACAGGCCAAGAGACCCAGTACTTC.

The V gene is TRBV7-2, the J gene TRBJ1-2, with 10 bases aligning to TRBD1. The length of the CDR3 is 15 residues. Trimming took 5 bases from V and 6 from J; bases not matched to a gene: 9. The V gene's germline CDR1 is SGHTA and CDR2 FQGNSA. The CDR3 region is CASSPGGGQGNGYTF. In DNA form, the CDR3 reads TGTGCCAGCAGCCCCGGGGGGGGACAGGGGAATGGCTACACCTTC.